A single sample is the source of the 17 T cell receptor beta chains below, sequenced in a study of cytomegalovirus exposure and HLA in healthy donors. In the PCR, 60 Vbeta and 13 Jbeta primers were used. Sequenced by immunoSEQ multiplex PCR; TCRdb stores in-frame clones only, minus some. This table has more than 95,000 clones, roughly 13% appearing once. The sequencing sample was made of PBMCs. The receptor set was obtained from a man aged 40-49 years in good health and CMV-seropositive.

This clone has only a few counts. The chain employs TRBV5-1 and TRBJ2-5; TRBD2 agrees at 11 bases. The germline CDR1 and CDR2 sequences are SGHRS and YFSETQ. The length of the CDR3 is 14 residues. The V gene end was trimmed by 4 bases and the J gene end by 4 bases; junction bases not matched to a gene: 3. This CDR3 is CASSTGLAGETQYF. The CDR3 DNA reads TGCGCCAGCAGCACCGGACTAGCGGGAGAGACCCAGTACTTC.

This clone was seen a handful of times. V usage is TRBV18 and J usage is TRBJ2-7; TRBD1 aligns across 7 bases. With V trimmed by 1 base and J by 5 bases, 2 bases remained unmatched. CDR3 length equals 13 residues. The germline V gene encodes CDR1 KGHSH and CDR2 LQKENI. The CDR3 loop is CASSPLTGDEQYF. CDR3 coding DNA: TGTGCCAGCTCACCACTTACAGGGGACGAGCAGTACTTC.

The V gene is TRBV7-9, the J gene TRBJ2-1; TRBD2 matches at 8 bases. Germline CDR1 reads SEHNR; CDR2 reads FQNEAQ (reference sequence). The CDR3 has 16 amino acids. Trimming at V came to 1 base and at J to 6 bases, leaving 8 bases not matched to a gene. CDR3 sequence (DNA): TGTGCCAGCAGCTTAGTAGTCAGCGGGAGTGCCAATGAGCAGTTCTTC. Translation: CASSLVVSGSANEQFF.

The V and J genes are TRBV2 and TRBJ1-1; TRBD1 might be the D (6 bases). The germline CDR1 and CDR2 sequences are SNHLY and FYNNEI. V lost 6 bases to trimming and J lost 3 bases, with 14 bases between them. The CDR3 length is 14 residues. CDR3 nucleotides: TGTGCCAGCAGCCCGGGGGGGGCATACACTGAAGCTTTCTTT. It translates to CASSPGGAYTEAFF.

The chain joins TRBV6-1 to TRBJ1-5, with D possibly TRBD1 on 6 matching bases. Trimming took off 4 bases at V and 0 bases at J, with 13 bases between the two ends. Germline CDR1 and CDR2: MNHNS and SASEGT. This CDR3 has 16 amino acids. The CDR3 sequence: CASSVGASYSNQPQHF. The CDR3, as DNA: TGTGCCAGCAGTGTGGGGGCTTCCTATAGCAATCAGCCCCAGCATTTT.

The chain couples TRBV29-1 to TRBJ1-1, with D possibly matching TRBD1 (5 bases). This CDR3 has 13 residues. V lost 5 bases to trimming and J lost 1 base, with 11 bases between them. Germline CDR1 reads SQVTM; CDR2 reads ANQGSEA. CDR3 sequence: CSVFRTWNTEAFF. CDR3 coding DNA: TGCAGCGTTTTTAGGACATGGAACACTGAAGCTTTCTTT.

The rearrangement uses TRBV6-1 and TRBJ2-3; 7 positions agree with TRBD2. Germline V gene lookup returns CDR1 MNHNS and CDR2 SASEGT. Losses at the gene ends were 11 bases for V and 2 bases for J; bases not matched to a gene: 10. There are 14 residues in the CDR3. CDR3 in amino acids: CAGGAGKDTDTQYF. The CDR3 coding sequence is TGTGCCGGGGGAGCGGGAAAGGACACAGATACGCAGTATTTT.

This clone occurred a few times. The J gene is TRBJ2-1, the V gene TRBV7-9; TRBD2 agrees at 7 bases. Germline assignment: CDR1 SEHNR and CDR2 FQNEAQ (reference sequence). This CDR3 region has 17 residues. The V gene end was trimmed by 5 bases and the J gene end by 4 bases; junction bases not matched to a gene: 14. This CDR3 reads CASSTTASLAEYNEQFF. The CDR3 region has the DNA TGTGCCAGCAGCACAACCGCTAGTCTAGCGGAATACAATGAGCAGTTCTTC.

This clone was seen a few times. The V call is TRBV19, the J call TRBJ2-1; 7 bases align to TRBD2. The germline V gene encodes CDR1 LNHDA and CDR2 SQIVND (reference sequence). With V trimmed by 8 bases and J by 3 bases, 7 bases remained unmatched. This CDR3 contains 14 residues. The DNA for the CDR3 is TGTGCCAGTCGGGGGGATTTCAGCTACAATGAGCAGTTCTTC. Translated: CASRGDFSYNEQFF.

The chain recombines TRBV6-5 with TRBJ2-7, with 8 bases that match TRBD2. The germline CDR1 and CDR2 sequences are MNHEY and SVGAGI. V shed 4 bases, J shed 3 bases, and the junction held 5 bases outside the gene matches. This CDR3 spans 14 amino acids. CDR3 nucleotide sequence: TGTGCCAGCAGTTTCGCAAGCGGGAGCTACGAGCAGTACTTC. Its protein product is CASSFASGSYEQYF.

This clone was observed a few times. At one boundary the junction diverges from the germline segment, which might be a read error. The CDR3 coding sequence is TGTGCCAGCAGCGGAGGGATCGGAGATGAATCGCTTTTT. Translated, it gives CASSGGIGDESLF. This chain connects TRBV5-6 to TRBJ1-4; D remains unclear. The CDR3 spans 13 residues. Looked up from germline, CDR1 is SGHDT and CDR2 is YYEEEE.

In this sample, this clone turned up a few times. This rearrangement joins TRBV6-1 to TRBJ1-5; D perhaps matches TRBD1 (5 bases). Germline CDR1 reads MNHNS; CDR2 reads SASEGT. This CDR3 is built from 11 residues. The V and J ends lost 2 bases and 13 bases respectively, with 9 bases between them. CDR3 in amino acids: CASSEWQGQHF. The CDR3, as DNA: TGTGCCAGCAGTGAATGGCAGGGACAGCATTTT.

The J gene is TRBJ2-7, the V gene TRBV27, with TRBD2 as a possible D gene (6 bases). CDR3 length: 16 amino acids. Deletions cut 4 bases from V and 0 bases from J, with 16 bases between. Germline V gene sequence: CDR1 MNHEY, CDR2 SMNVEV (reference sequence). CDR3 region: CASSSWGAGSSYEQYF. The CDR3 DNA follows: TGTGCCAGCAGTTCCTGGGGAGCGGGTAGCTCCTACGAGCAGTACTTC.

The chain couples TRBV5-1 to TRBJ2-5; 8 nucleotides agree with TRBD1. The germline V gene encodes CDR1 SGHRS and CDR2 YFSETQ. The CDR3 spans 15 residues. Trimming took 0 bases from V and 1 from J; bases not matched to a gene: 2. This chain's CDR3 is CASSLAGQGQETQYF. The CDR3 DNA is TGCGCCAGCAGCTTGGCCGGACAGGGCCAAGAGACCCAGTACTTC.

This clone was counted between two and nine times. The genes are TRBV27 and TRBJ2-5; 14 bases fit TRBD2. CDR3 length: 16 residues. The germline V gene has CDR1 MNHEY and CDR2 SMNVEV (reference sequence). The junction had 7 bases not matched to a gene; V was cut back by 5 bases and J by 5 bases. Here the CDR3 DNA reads TGTGCCAGCAGTCCCGGGACTAGCGGGAGCTATGAGACCCAGTACTTC. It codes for CASSPGTSGSYETQYF.

The CDR3 reads CASSPPGGETQYF. CDR3 nucleotide sequence: TGTGCCAGCTCACCACCGGGGGGGGAGACCCAGTACTTC. The chain carries TRBV18 and TRBJ2-5; 7 bases are shared with TRBD2. CDR1 is KGHSH and CDR2 is LQKENI in the germline V gene. This CDR3 is built from 13 residues. V was pared by 0 bases and J by 5 bases, with 0 bases of the junction left unmatched.

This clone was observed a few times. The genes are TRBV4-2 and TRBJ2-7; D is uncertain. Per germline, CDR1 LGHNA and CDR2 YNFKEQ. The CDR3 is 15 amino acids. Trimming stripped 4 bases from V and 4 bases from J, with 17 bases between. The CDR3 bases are TGTGCCAGCAGCCCATCCGGGTCACCCGCATACGAGCAGTACTTC. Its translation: CASSPSGSPAYEQYF.